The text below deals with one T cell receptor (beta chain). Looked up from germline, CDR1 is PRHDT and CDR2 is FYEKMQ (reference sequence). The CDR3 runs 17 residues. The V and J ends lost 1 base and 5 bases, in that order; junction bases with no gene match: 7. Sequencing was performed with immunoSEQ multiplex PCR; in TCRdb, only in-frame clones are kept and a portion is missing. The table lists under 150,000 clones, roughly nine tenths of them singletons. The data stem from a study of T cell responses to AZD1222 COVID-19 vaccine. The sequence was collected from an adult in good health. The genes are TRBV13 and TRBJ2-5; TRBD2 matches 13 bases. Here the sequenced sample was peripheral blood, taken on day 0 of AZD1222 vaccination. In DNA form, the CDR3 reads TGTGCCAGCAGCTTAGTTGGACTAGCGGGAGCGGGGGAGACCCAGTACTTC. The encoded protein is CASSLVGLAGAGETQYF.